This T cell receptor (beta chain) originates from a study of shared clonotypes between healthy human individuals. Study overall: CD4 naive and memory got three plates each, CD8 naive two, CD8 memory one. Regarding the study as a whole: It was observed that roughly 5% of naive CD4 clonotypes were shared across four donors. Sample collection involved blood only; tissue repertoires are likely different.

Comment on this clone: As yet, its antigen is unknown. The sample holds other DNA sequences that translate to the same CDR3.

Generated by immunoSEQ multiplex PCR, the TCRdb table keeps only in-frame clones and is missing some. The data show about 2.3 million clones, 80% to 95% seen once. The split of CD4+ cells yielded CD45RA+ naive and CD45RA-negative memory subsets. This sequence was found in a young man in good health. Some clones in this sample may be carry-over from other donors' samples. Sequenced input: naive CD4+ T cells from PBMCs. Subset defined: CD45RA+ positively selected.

CDR3 region: CASSVAGEQFF. The CDR3 bases are TGTGCCAGCAGCGTAGCTGGTGAGCAGTTCTTC. This chain uses TRBV9 with TRBJ2-1; no clear D. The length of the CDR3 is 11 residues. The V and J ends lost 0 bases and 9 bases respectively, with 4 bases between them. Germline-derived CDR1 and CDR2 are SGDLS and YYNGEE. The full variable domain, its missing parts supplied by reference TRBV9 and TRBJ2-1, is DSGVTQTPKHLITATGQRVTLRCSPRSGDLSVYWYQQSLDQGLQFLIQYYNGEERAKGNILERFSAQQFPDLHSELNLSSLELGDSALYFCASSVAGEQFFGPGTRLTVL.